This TCR beta chain was found in a study of shared clonotypes between healthy human individuals. Study-level background: CD4 naive and memory got three plates each, CD8 naive two, CD8 memory one.

DNA at about 210 ng, tens of thousands of T cell genomes, went into sorted-subset replicate PCRs. The method was immunoSEQ multiplex PCR; TCRdb's version includes in-frame clones alone and lacks a portion of them. In the table there are more than 2 million clones, roughly 95% of which are singletons. Naive CD8 isolation took CD45RO-negative cells positively selected for CCR7 and excluded terminally differentiated effector memory CD45RA+ cells. With regard to this clone: Its specificity is not known. This sample also contains other DNA sequences that code for the same CDR3.

CDR1 and CDR2 from the germline V gene are MGHRA and YSYEKL. This CDR3 is 12 amino acids long. Trimming left V 2 bases short and J 7 bases short, with 6 bases between. Study-level points and caveats: A limitation of the genetic and exposure-history diversity represented arose from few donors.

The V call is TRBV4-1, the J call TRBJ2-1; D call uncertain. This TCR was sampled from a man younger than 35 in good health. The sample consisted of naive CD8+ T cells sorted from blood. CDR3 nucleotides: TGCGCCAGCAGCCAATTCTCGAATGAGCAGTTCTTC. Translation gives CASSQFSNEQFF.